Each of the 8 T cell receptor beta chains below was sequenced from the same sample in a study of vaccination effects on CD4 cells after COVID-19. Antigen-specific CD4+ T cells were first expanded with viral peptide pools by the ViraFEST assay and only then sequenced. CD4+ T cells were isolated after roughly nine days of culture. The healthy vaccine recipients, who had no prior SARS-CoV-2 infection, showed negative nucleocapsid antibodies. No antigens are known for them. Produced via immunoSEQ multiplex PCR; TCRdb's table is partial and in-frame only. The sample contains about 41,000 clones, around 77% of which appear only once. The source material was CD4+ T cells from PBMCs cultured with HCoV-NL63 spike peptides, sampled before COVID-19 vaccination. The source of these receptors is a human donor who received a COVID-19 vaccine.

The chain carries TRBV5-6 and TRBJ1-1; possible D gene TRBD1, 6 bases. The germline V gene encodes CDR1 SGHDT and CDR2 YYEEEE. V lost 5 bases and J 0 bases, leaving 8 bases between the germline ends. The CDR3 has 13 residues. CDR3 amino acids: CASRGQVNTEAFF. The CDR3 nucleotides read TGTGCCAGCAGGGGACAAGTGAACACTGAAGCTTTCTTT.

V is TRBV6-5 and J is TRBJ2-7; 7 positions agree with TRBD1. The CDR3 consists of 15 residues. Per the germline V gene, CDR1 is MNHEY and CDR2 is SVGAGI. The V gene end was trimmed by 5 bases and the J gene end by 4 bases; junction bases not matched to a gene: 11. The CDR3 DNA reads as TGTGCCAGCAGTCTTGCAGACAGGGTAATGTACGAGCAGTACGTC. Encoded protein: CASSLADRVMYEQYV.

The chain combines TRBV27 with TRBJ2-3, with unresolved D. This CDR3 is built from 15 residues. V shed 3 bases and J shed 6 bases, with 16 bases lying between them. Germline-derived CDR1 and CDR2 are MNHEY and SMNVEV (reference sequence). DNA of the CDR3: TGTGCCAGCAGTTTCGGTTGGCCGATACAGGATACGCAGTATTTT. Its translation is CASSFGWPIQDTQYF.

This clone was counted a single time. The rearrangement uses TRBV5-1 and TRBJ2-1; TRBD2 aligns across 12 bases. This CDR3 has 17 amino acids. The junction had 5 bases not matched to a gene; V was cut back by 4 bases and J by 0 bases. Germline-derived CDR1 and CDR2 are SGHRS and YFSETQ. The CDR3: CASSTGLAGSSYNEQFF. CDR3 sequence (DNA): TGCGCCAGCAGCACAGGACTAGCGGGGAGCTCCTACAATGAGCAGTTCTTC.

This clone was seen only once. The chain has TRBV5-1 and TRBJ2-2; D possibly corresponds to TRBD1 (6 bases). Germline CDR1 reads SGHRS; CDR2 reads YFSETQ. Trimming took off 2 bases at V and 5 bases at J, with 7 bases between the two ends. CDR3 length: 13 amino acids. In DNA form, the CDR3 reads TGCGCCAGCAGCTTTCAGGGGACCGGGGAGCTGTTTTTT. Protein: CASSFQGTGELFF.

The rearrangement joins TRBV3-1 (or the pseudogene TRBV3-2) to TRBJ2-2, with D possibly TRBD1 on 6 matching bases. The CDR3 contains 17 residues. V lost 1 base and J 1 base, leaving 13 bases between the germline ends. CDR1 and CDR2 from the germline V gene are LGHDT and YNNKEL (reference sequence). The CDR3: CASSQVGRGRNTGELFF. CDR3 DNA sequence: TGTGCCAGCAGCCAAGTGGGCAGGGGACGGAACACCGGGGAGCTGTTTTTT.

The rearrangement uses TRBV15 and TRBJ2-2; a weak D match, TRBD2 (7 bases). The germline gives CDR1 LNHNV, CDR2 YYDKDF (reference sequence). This CDR3 is 16 amino acids long. V was trimmed by 1 base and J by 6 bases, leaving 15 bases between them. The DNA of the CDR3 is TGTGCCACCAGCAGAGGGTCCGGGGGGCAGGCCGGGGAGCTGTTTTTT. It yields the protein CATSRGSGGQAGELFF.

The J gene is TRBJ1-3, the V gene TRBV5-1; possible D gene TRBD1, 5 bases. This CDR3 contains 17 residues. Trimming shortened V by 0 bases and J by 0 bases, and 13 bases separated the two germline ends. CDR1 and CDR2 from the germline V gene are SGHRS and YFSETQ. CDR3 sequence (DNA): TGCGCCAGCAGCTTGGTAGGGGATATGAGCTCTGGAAACACCATATATTTT. It codes for CASSLVGDMSSGNTIYF.